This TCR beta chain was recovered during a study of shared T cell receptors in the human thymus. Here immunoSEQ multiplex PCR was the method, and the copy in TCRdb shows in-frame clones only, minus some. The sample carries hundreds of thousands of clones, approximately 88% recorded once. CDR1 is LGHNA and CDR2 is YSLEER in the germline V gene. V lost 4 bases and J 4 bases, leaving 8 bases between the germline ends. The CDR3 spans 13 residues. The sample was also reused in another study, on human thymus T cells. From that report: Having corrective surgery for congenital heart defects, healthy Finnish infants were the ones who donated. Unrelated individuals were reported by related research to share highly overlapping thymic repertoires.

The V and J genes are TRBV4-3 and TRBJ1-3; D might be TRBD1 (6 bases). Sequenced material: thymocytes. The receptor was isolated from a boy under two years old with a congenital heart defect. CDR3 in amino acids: CASSPGQGNTIYF. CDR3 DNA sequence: TGCGCCAGCAGCCCCGGACAGGGAAACACCATATATTTT.